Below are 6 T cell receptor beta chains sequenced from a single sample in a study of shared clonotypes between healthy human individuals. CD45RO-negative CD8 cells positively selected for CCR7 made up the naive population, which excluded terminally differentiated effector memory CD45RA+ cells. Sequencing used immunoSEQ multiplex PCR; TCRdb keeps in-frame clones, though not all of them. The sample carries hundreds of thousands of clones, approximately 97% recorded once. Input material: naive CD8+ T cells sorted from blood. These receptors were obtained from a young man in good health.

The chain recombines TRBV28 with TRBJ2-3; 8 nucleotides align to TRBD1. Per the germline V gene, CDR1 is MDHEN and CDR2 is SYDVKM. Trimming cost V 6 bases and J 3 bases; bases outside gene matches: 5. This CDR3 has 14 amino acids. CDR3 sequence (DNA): TGTGCCAGCAGGAGGACAGGGCTTACAGATACGCAGTATTTT. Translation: CASRRTGLTDTQYF.

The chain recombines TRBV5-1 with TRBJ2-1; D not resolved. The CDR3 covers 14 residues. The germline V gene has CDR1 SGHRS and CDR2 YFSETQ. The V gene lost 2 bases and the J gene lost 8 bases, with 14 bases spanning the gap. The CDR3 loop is CASSFISSLDEQFF. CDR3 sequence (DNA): TGCGCCAGCAGCTTCATCTCCAGTCTCGATGAGCAGTTCTTC.

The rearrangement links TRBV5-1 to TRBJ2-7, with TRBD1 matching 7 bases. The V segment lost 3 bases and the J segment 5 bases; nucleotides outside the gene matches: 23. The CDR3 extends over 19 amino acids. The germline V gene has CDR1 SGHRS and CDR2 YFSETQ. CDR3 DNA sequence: TGCGCCAGCAGCTGGTCCGGGACAGTCGATCCCCCCACGAGTGACGAGCAGTACTTC. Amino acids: CASSWSGTVDPPTSDEQYF.

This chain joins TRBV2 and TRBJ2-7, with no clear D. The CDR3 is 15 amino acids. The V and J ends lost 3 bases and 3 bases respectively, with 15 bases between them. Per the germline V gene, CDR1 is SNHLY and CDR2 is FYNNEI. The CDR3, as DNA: TGTGCCAGCAGTGAGGTTGGCAGCCGAGGCTACGAGCAGTACTTC. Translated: CASSEVGSRGYEQYF.

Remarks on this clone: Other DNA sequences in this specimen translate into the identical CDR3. The CDR3, as DNA: TGTGCCAGCAGTTTACAGGGGGGGAACACTGAAGCTTTCTTT. Translation gives CASSLQGGNTEAFF. The chain carries TRBV27 and TRBJ1-1, with TRBD1 matching over 7 bases. V trimming: 2 bases; J trimming: 1 base; junction bases outside the gene matches: 1. The germline V gene has CDR1 MNHEY and CDR2 SMNVEV (reference sequence). The CDR3 contains 14 residues.

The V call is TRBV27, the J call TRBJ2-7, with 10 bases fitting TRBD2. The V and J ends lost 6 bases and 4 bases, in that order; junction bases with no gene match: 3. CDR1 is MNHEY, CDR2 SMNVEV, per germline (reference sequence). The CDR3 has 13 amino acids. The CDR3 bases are TGTGCCAGCAGGGTAGCGGGAGGTTACGAGCAGTACTTC. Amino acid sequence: CASRVAGGYEQYF.